Below are 30 T cell receptor beta chains sequenced from a single sample in a study of CD8 T cell repertoires and HIV-1 epitope variants. Here immunoSEQ multiplex PCR was the method, and the copy in TCRdb shows in-frame clones only, minus some. The profile shows about 1,900 clones, 69% of them singletons. Their target antigens are unknown. The specimen was cultured CD8+ T cells derived from PBMCs. These receptors all stem from a male donor with HIV.

The genes are TRBV2 and TRBJ2-7, with D hard to call. Germline CDR1 is SNHLY and CDR2 is FYNNEI. This CDR3 comprises 10 residues. Trimming cost V 3 bases and J 3 bases, with 0 bases left between them. The CDR3 reads CASSDYEQYF. The CDR3 coding sequence is TGTGCCAGCAGTGACTACGAGCAGTACTTC.

This clone was seen a few times. The chain has TRBV2 and TRBJ1-2; unclear D gene. Deletions cut 8 bases from V and 6 bases from J, with 10 bases between. Looked up from germline, CDR1 is SNHLY and CDR2 is FYNNEI. This CDR3 region has 11 residues. CDR3 DNA: TGTGCCAGCGGAACGGTCAATGGCTACACCTTC. Protein sequence: CASGTVNGYTF.

The gene calls are TRBV21-1 and TRBJ2-5; the listed D gene, TRBD2, was not tested against the DNA. TRBV21-1 is noted as a pseudogene. The CDR3 has 16 residues. The CDR3 DNA is TGTGCCAGCGTTAAAAACGGACTAGCGGGTTTAGAGACCCAGTACTTC. Its translation is CASVKNGLAGLETQYF.

This clone turned up a few times. V is TRBV2 and J is TRBJ1-6; no definite D call. Germline V gene sequence: CDR1 SNHLY, CDR2 FYNNEI. This CDR3 is built from 17 residues. Trimming removed 4 bases from V and 0 bases from J, with 13 bases in between. Here the CDR3 reads CASSGDDESSYNSPLHF. As DNA, the CDR3 is TGTGCCAGCAGTGGTGACGATGAAAGCTCCTATAATTCACCCCTCCACTTT.

In its sample, this clone was seen a few times. The chain couples TRBV7-2 to TRBJ2-3, with D hard to call. V was pared by 4 bases and J by 3 bases, with 11 bases between. Looked up from germline, CDR1 is SGHTA and CDR2 is FQGNSA. The CDR3 has 14 amino acids. The CDR3 spells CASSSVLATDTQYF. The CDR3 coding sequence is TGTGCCAGCAGCTCCGTACTGGCGACAGATACGCAGTATTTT.

This clone was seen a few times. This rearrangement joins TRBV5-4 to TRBJ2-7, with 8 bases fitting TRBD1. Germline loops: CDR1 SGHNT, CDR2 YYREEE (reference sequence). The CDR3 length is 13 residues. Trimming cost V 4 bases and J 5 bases; bases outside gene matches: 5. The CDR3 loop reads CASSRRQGNEQYF. As DNA, the CDR3 is TGTGCCAGCAGCCGTCGACAGGGGAACGAGCAGTACTTC.

V and J are TRBV13 and TRBJ2-1, with TRBD2 matching 10 bases. V lost 5 bases, J lost 7 bases, and 11 bases stayed unmatched. CDR3 size: 16 residues. Germline lookup yields CDR1 PRHDT and CDR2 FYEKMQ (reference sequence). The CDR3 coding sequence is TGTGCCAGCAGCATCAGCGGGAGGGACATGTTGAATGAGCAGTTCTTC. Protein product: CASSISGRDMLNEQFF. Using reference TRBV13 and TRBJ2-1 for the parts outside the CDR3, the full variable domain is AAGVIQSPRHLIKEKRETATLKCYPIPRHDTVYWYQQGPGQDPQFLISFYEKMQSDKGSIPDRFSAQQFSDYHSELNMSSLELGDSALYFCASSISGRDMLNEQFFGPGTRLTVL.

The chain employs TRBV5-1 and TRBJ1-1; D is perhaps TRBD1 (5 bases). Germline V gene sequence: CDR1 SGHRS, CDR2 YFSETQ. Trimming left V 4 bases short and J 4 bases short, with 14 bases between. CDR3 size: 14 residues. For the CDR3, the DNA is TGCGCCAGCAGCGGATACCGGGACGGCACTGAAGCTTTCTTT. As protein: CASSGYRDGTEAFF. Variable domain in full (rest from reference TRBV5-1 and TRBJ1-1): KAGVTQTPRYLIKTRGQQVTLSCSPISGHRSVSWYQQTPGQGLQFLFEYFSETQRNKGNFPGRFSGRQFSNSRSEMNVSTLELGDSALYLCASSGYRDGTEAFFGQGTRLTVV.

V gene TRBV9 combines with J gene TRBJ1-2; the D is unclear. The V end lost 0 bases, the J end lost 3 bases, and 9 bases lay between the germline ends. The CDR3 is 14 amino acids. Germline V lookup: CDR1 SGDLS, CDR2 YYNGEE. CDR3: CASSVVSGDYGYTF. In DNA form, the CDR3 reads TGTGCCAGCAGCGTAGTTTCTGGGGACTATGGCTACACCTTC.

The chain links TRBV5-4 to TRBJ2-1; TRBD1 matches at 8 bases. V gave up 0 bases and J gave up 6 bases; unmatched junction bases: 8. Per germline, CDR1 SGHNT and CDR2 YYREEE (reference sequence). This CDR3 is built from 16 residues. The DNA for the CDR3 is TGTGCCAGCAGCTTGGTTGTTGGCGGGACAGGCAATGAGCAGTTCTTC. Translated: CASSLVVGGTGNEQFF.

Relative to its sample, this clone is large. The chain combines TRBV27 with TRBJ2-7, with D possibly matching TRBD1 (6 bases). The CDR3 is 16 amino acids. Germline CDR1 reads MNHEY; CDR2 reads SMNVEV (reference sequence). V was trimmed by 0 bases and J by 0 bases, leaving 12 bases between them. The CDR3 is CASSLSQGTLSYEQYF. The CDR3 DNA sequence: TGTGCCAGCAGTTTATCACAGGGAACCCTCTCCTACGAGCAGTACTTC.

The chain couples TRBV21-1 to TRBJ1-1; TRBD1 was called by the table and not checked on the DNA. TRBV21-1 is reported as a pseudogene. The CDR3 loop spans 21 amino acids. The CDR3 DNA reads as TGTGCCAGCAGGATACAAAGGAGGGGACAGGTGCCATCCAGAGCGAACACTGAAGCTTTCTTT. This sequence encodes CASRIQRRGQVPSRANTEAFF.

V and J are TRBV11-3 and TRBJ2-1; 7 bases map to TRBD1. Germline CDR1 reads SGHNT; CDR2 reads YENEEA. This CDR3 has 14 amino acids. V was pared by 5 bases and J by 5 bases, with 6 bases of the junction left unmatched. The CDR3 region has the DNA TGTGCCAGCAGCGACCACACAGGGGACAATGAGCAGTTCTTC. Translated: CASSDHTGDNEQFF.

This clone turned up a few times. V is TRBV2 and J is TRBJ1-4, with D possibly matching TRBD1 (5 bases). This CDR3 spans 12 amino acids. CDR1 and CDR2 (germline): SNHLY, FYNNEI. V lost 4 bases to trimming and J lost 8 bases, with 8 bases between them. DNA of the CDR3: TGTGCCAGCAGTGGGGGGTTCGAAAAACTGTTTTTT. It yields the protein CASSGGFEKLFF.

This clone was counted only a few times. The V call is TRBV10-2, the J call TRBJ2-3; 9 nucleotides agree with TRBD2. The junction had 4 bases not matched to a gene; V was cut back by 3 bases and J by 3 bases. The CDR3 contains 15 residues. Germline V gives CDR1 WSHSY, CDR2 SAAADI. CDR3 bases: TGCGCCAGCAGTGAAACGCTAGCGGGGACAGATACGCAGTATTTT. It encodes CASSETLAGTDTQYF.

This clone was detected only a few times. The rearrangement joins TRBV28 to TRBJ2-7, with 8 bases lining up with TRBD2. Germline CDR1 and CDR2: MDHEN and SYDVKM. V lost 5 bases, J lost 6 bases, and 9 bases stayed unmatched. The CDR3 consists of 14 residues. The CDR3: CASSPEAGVSEQYF. The DNA for the CDR3 is TGTGCCAGCAGTCCGGAAGCGGGAGTAAGCGAGCAGTACTTC.

The rearrangement uses TRBV7-9 and TRBJ2-3, with 11 bases lining up with TRBD2. The CDR3 runs 15 residues. V was pared by 5 bases and J by 4 bases, with 5 bases of the junction left unmatched. Germline loops: CDR1 SEHNR, CDR2 FQNEAQ (reference sequence). The CDR3 loop is CASSTTSGGPDTQYF. DNA for the CDR3: TGTGCCAGCAGCACTACTAGCGGGGGACCAGATACGCAGTATTTT.

The J gene is TRBJ1-1, the V gene TRBV27, with D possibly being TRBD1 (6 bases). The CDR3 runs 15 residues. The V gene lost 3 bases and the J gene lost 4 bases, with 15 bases spanning the gap. Per the germline V gene, CDR1 is MNHEY and CDR2 is SMNVEV (reference sequence). The CDR3 reads CASSFGRGGGTEAFF. Written as DNA, the CDR3 is TGTGCCAGCAGTTTCGGAAGGGGGGGCGGCACTGAAGCTTTCTTT.

This chain connects TRBV28 to TRBJ2-5; 7 bases match TRBD2. The V segment lost 3 bases and the J segment 2 bases; nucleotides outside the gene matches: 6. Germline CDR1 is MDHEN and CDR2 is SYDVKM. CDR3 length: 15 amino acids. In DNA, the CDR3 is TGTGCCAGCAGTTTGGGGTGGCGGGAGCAAGAGACCCAGTACTTC. Its protein product is CASSLGWREQETQYF.

This clone was recorded a few times. The rearrangement joins TRBV2 to TRBJ2-7, with D possibly matching TRBD2 (6 bases). The CDR3 has 12 amino acids. V gave up 2 bases and J gave up 5 bases, with 7 bases separating them. Germline V gene lookup returns CDR1 SNHLY and CDR2 FYNNEI. The CDR3 loop reads CASSERLDEQYF. CDR3 in DNA: TGTGCCAGCAGTGAAAGACTAGACGAGCAGTACTTC.

V and J are TRBV19 and TRBJ2-7; D is undetermined. The ends were cut back, 5 bases at V and 2 bases at J, with 13 bases in the middle. CDR3 size: 14 residues. From germline, CDR1 is LNHDA and CDR2 SQIVND (reference sequence). The chain's CDR3 is CASSRAAGAYEQYF. The CDR3 DNA reads as TGTGCCAGTAGTCGAGCTGCAGGCGCCTACGAGCAGTACTTC.

The table lists this clone with a count of one. The chain has TRBV14 and TRBJ1-5, with D perhaps TRBD1 (6 bases). This CDR3 contains 12 residues. CDR1 and CDR2 from the germline V gene are SGHDN and FVKESK. The V end was cut by 5 bases, the J end by 16 bases, with 18 bases between. CDR3 in amino acids: CASSLGGHGGHF. CDR3 DNA: TGTGCCAGCAGCTTGGGGGGCCATGGAGGACATTTT.

This chain uses TRBV7-2 with TRBJ2-7; D is possibly TRBD1 or TRBD2 (5 bases each). CDR1 is SGHTA and CDR2 is FQGNSA in the germline V gene. There are 14 residues in the CDR3. V lost 4 bases, J lost 2 bases, and 12 bases lay in between. The CDR3 region has the DNA TGTGCCAGCAGCTACCTTGGGACGGCCTACGAGCAGTACTTC. This sequence encodes CASSYLGTAYEQYF.

This clone was detected once. The V and J genes are TRBV19 and TRBJ2-1; tentatively, D is TRBD2 (6 bases). The V gene lost 6 bases and the J gene lost 1 base, with 7 bases spanning the gap. This CDR3 has 13 amino acids. Per the germline V gene, CDR1 is LNHDA and CDR2 is SQIVND (reference sequence). CDR3 amino acids: CASRRGSYNEQFF. CDR3 bases: TGTGCCAGTAGGCGGGGTTCCTACAATGAGCAGTTCTTC.

The gene calls are TRBV6-5 and TRBJ1-2, with D perhaps matching TRBD1 (6 bases). The V gene's germline CDR1 is MNHEY and CDR2 SVGAGI. The CDR3 totals 13 residues. V dropped 7 bases and J dropped 5 bases, with 14 bases sitting between them. For the CDR3, the DNA is TGTGCCAGCACCCCCGGGACACTTTATGGCTACACCTTC. Translated, it gives CASTPGTLYGYTF.

V and J are TRBV7-9 and TRBJ1-2; a weak D match, TRBD1 (6 bases). This CDR3 is 13 amino acids long. The germline V and J ends were trimmed by 5 bases and 4 bases, with 11 bases remaining between them. CDR1 SEHNR and CDR2 FQNEAQ come from the germline V gene (reference sequence). The CDR3 nucleotides are TGTGCCAGCAGCCCGACAGGTAGCTATGGCTACACCTTC. This translates into CASSPTGSYGYTF.

This clone was observed a few times. The V gene is TRBV7-3, the J gene TRBJ2-1; tentatively, D is TRBD1 (5 bases). Trimming removed 6 bases at V and 0 bases at J, with 12 bases between. This CDR3 is built from 15 residues. Germline V gives CDR1 SGHTA, CDR2 FQGTGA. Here the CDR3 DNA reads TGTGCCAGCAGTTGGAGACAGAGCTCCTACAATGAGCAGTTCTTC. Amino acids: CASSWRQSSYNEQFF.

A single count supports this clone. The chain links TRBV2 to TRBJ2-2, with a tentative D call TRBD1 (5 bases). V was clipped by 3 bases and J by 5 bases, with 7 bases between them. This CDR3 is built from 13 residues. CDR1 and CDR2 (germline): SNHLY, FYNNEI. CDR3 sequence (DNA): TGTGCCAGCAGTGACAGGGCTACCGGGGAGCTGTTTTTT. Protein product: CASSDRATGELFF.

The chain is built from TRBV27 and TRBJ2-1; D gene unclear. Trimming pared 2 bases from V and 1 base from J, leaving 9 bases between. The CDR3 covers 15 residues. The germline CDR1 and CDR2 sequences are MNHEY and SMNVEV (reference sequence). The CDR3 protein is CASSLRGVSYNEQFF. DNA of the CDR3: TGTGCCAGCAGTTTACGTGGGGTATCCTACAATGAGCAGTTCTTC.

The J gene is TRBJ2-7, the V gene TRBV4-2; tentatively, D is TRBD2 (6 bases). Germline V gene data show CDR1 as LGHNA and CDR2 as YNFKEQ. V lost 0 bases, J lost 3 bases, and 12 bases lay in between. The CDR3 runs to 15 residues. The CDR3 nucleotides read TGTGCCAGCAGCCAAGATTTTGGAGCGGGCTACGAGCAGTACTTC. Translating gives CASSQDFGAGYEQYF.